The rows below give T cell receptor beta chains drawn from one sample of a study of T cell repertoires in cytomegalovirus infection. These receptors are not linked to any known antigen. TCRdb processed the reads anew with MiXCR; each CDR3 protein has one entry. The sample carries roughly 920,000 distinct CDR3 sequences, around 30% recorded once. This sample comprised cultured CD8+ T cells from PBMCs, obtained from culture after CMV antigen stimulation. Receptors were obtained from a human donor in good health (CMV status not recorded). Some clones in this sample may be carry-over from other donors' samples. CDR3s include the opening cysteine and the closing phenylalanine or tryptophan. D genes are given only for firm matches. Some rows have no size entry. The others give once, few or many, or a class for an expanded clone.

j_call | v_call | d_call | clone_size | cdr3_aa | cdr3_nt
TRBJ2-2 | TRBV12-3/TRBV12-4 | . | few | CASSPYEGNTGELFF | TGTGCCAGCAGCCCCTATGAGGGGAACACCGGGGAGCTGTTTTTT
TRBJ2-2 | TRBV20-1 | . | . | CSVRPRGDTGELFF | TGCAGTGTTAGACCAAGAGGGGACACCGGGGAGCTGTTTTTT
TRBJ2-5 | TRBV25-1 | . | once | CASSESSGQETQYF | TGTGCCAGCAGTGAAAGCAGCGGGCAAGAGACCCAGTACTTC
TRBJ2-3 | TRBV7-9 | TRBD1 | once | CASCPPSTGGWKDTQYF | TGTGCCAGCTGCCCCCCCTCGACAGGGGGTTGGAAAGATACGCAGTATTTT
TRBJ2-2 | TRBV19 | . | . | CASAGSLNTGELFF | TGTGCCAGTGCGGGTTCACTGAACACCGGGGAGCTGTTTTTT
TRBJ2-1 | TRBV27 | . | . | CASSLTGAVRYNEQFF | TGTGCCAGCAGTCTTACGGGGGCCGTCCGGTACAATGAGCAGTTCTTC
TRBJ1-5 | TRBV5-4 | TRBD1 | . | CASSDHWTGNQPQHF | TGTGCCAGCAGCGATCATTGGACAGGGAATCAGCCCCAGCATTTT
TRBJ2-2 | TRBV7-9 | . | few | CASSLDQAGELFF | TGTGCCAGCAGCTTAGACCAAGCCGGGGAGCTGTTTTTT
TRBJ2-2 | TRBV7-9 | . | few | CASSDRGIRTGELFF | TGTGCCAGCAGCGACCGGGGCATACGAACCGGGGAGCTGTTTTTT
TRBJ2-1 | TRBV19 | . | few | CASSKGQYNEQFF | TGTGCCAGTAGTAAAGGACAGTACAATGAGCAGTTCTTC
TRBJ1-5 | TRBV12-3/TRBV12-4 | . | . | CASRLGPATDPRPQHF | TGTGCCAGCAGACTGGGGCCAGCGACGGATCCTCGACCCCAGCATTTT
TRBJ2-5 | TRBV7-2 | TRBD2 | many | CASSSTRGGRRQETQYF | TGTGCCAGCAGTTCAACGCGGGGGGGCCGTCGGCAAGAGACCCAGTACTTC
TRBJ2-2 | TRBV6-2/TRBV6-3 | . | . | CASSYQPIPSNTGELFF | TGTGCCAGCAGTTATCAACCTATACCCTCGAACACCGGGGAGCTGTTTTTT
TRBJ2-1 | TRBV4-3 | . | few | CASSQFKVGYNEQFF | TGCGCCAGCAGCCAGTTTAAGGTCGGTTACAATGAGCAGTTCTTC
TRBJ2-1 | TRBV6-1 | TRBD1 | . | CASSAGPKGGSWSNEQFF | TGTGCCAGCAGTGCCGGACCGAAAGGGGGCTCTTGGTCCAATGAGCAGTTCTTC
TRBJ1-3 | TRBV10-3 | TRBD1 | many | CAISARQGSGTGELNTIYF | TGTGCCATCAGTGCTCGACAAGGATCCGGGACAGGGGAATTGAACACCATATATTTT
TRBJ1-2 | TRBV7-6 | . | many | CASSPQDGYTF | TGTGCCAGCAGCCCCCAGGATGGCTACACCTTC
TRBJ1-2 | TRBV28 | . | few | CASSPQVKALPTVGTF | TGTGCCAGCAGCCCTCAAGTAAAGGCCCTCCCAACGGTTGGGACCTTC
TRBJ2-2 | TRBV5-4 | TRBD1 | few | CASSLDWTGNTGELFF | TGTGCCAGCAGCTTGGACTGGACAGGGAACACCGGGGAGCTGTTTTTT
TRBJ2-3 | TRBV28 | TRBD1 | . | CASSLEGTVKDTQYF | TGTGCCAGCAGTTTAGAGGGGACAGTAAAGGATACGCAGTATTTT
TRBJ2-1 | TRBV7-9 | . | few | CASSTRDSHSYNEQFF | TGTGCCAGCAGTACCCGAGACTCCCATTCCTACAATGAGCAGTTCTTC
TRBJ1-5 | TRBV12-3/TRBV12-4 | . | few | CASSQRTAQPQHF | TGTGCCAGCAGTCAACGGACGGCCCAGCCCCAGCATTTT
TRBJ1-4 | TRBV12-5 | . | once | CASGRPGPNEKLFF | TGTGCTAGTGGGCGGCCGGGACCTAATGAAAAACTGTTTTTT
TRBJ2-1 | TRBV7-6 | . | . | CATGAGDDEQFF | TGTGCCACCGGGGCAGGGGATGATGAGCAGTTCTTC
TRBJ1-1 | TRBV6-1 | . | many | CASSLLKRGDPEAFF | TGTGCCAGCAGTCTACTTAAAAGGGGGGACCCTGAAGCTTTCTTT
TRBJ2-3 | TRBV7-6 | TRBD2 | . | CASSPHPAGGSTDTQYF | TGTGCCAGCAGCCCCCATCCGGCGGGGGGTAGCACAGATACGCAGTATTTT
TRBJ1-1 | TRBV6-6 | . | many | CASSYSLNTEAFF | TGTGCCAGTAGTTACAGCCTGAACACTGAAGCTTTCTTT
TRBJ2-5 | TRBV9 | . | . | CASSPSLGRGETQYF | TGTGCCAGCAGCCCCTCGTTGGGGCGCGGGGAGACCCAGTACTTC
TRBJ2-5 | TRBV20-1 | TRBD1 | few | CSAVTWTGQETQYF | TGCAGTGCGGTGACCTGGACAGGACAAGAGACCCAGTACTTC
TRBJ1-4 | TRBV19 | . | few | CASYPGHGDEKLFF | TGTGCCAGTTATCCGGGACATGGGGATGAAAAACTGTTTTTT
TRBJ1-4 | TRBV9 | . | . | CASSKQGLGEKLFF | TGTGCCAGCAGCAAACAGGGCTTGGGTGAAAAACTGTTTTTT
TRBJ2-1 | TRBV4-1 | . | . | CASSQVQGIPYNEQFF | TGCGCCAGCAGCCAAGTGCAGGGGATCCCCTACAATGAGCAGTTCTTC
TRBJ2-7 | TRBV27 | . | . | CASSPQITYEQYF | TGTGCCAGCAGCCCCCAGATCACCTACGAGCAGTACTTC
TRBJ2-1 | TRBV7-6 | . | . | CGSSLLGQLYNEQFF | TGTGGCAGCAGCTTACTCGGCCAGCTTTACAATGAGCAGTTCTTC
TRBJ2-4 | TRBV23-1 | TRBD1 | . | CASSQSIRDRVGKNIQYF | TGCGCCAGCAGTCAATCGATTAGGGACAGGGTTGGCAAAAACATTCAGTACTTC
TRBJ2-1 | TRBV7-9 | . | few | CASSPATGNNYNEQFF | TGTGCCAGCAGCCCAGCGACAGGCAATAACTACAATGAGCAGTTCTTC
TRBJ2-1 | TRBV3-1 | . | many | CASSQGEPSYNEQFF | TGTGCCAGCAGCCAAGGGGAACCGTCCTACAATGAGCAGTTCTTC
TRBJ1-6 | TRBV7-2 | . | . | CASSSNPGRSPLHF | TGTGCCAGCAGCTCAAACCCAGGGCGGTCACCCCTCCACTTT
TRBJ1-6 | TRBV6-6 | . | many | CASSGQGALVLNSPLHF | TGTGCCAGCAGTGGACAAGGGGCCCTAGTACTTAATTCACCCCTCCACTTT
TRBJ1-5 | TRBV12-3/TRBV12-4 | . | . | CASSHQTVQPQHF | TGTGCCAGCAGCCACCAGACAGTTCAGCCCCAGCATTTT
TRBJ2-3 | TRBV7-9 | TRBD1 | . | CASSARTGSTDTQYF | TGTGCCAGCAGCGCCCGGACAGGGTCGACAGATACGCAGTATTTT
TRBJ2-2 | TRBV19 | . | few | CASSMGGGELFF | TGTGCCAGTAGCATGGGAGGCGGGGAGCTGTTTTTT
TRBJ2-1 | TRBV5-4 | . | . | CASRVQVLSSYNEQFF | TGTGCCAGCAGAGTACAGGTTCTGAGCTCCTACAATGAGCAGTTCTTC